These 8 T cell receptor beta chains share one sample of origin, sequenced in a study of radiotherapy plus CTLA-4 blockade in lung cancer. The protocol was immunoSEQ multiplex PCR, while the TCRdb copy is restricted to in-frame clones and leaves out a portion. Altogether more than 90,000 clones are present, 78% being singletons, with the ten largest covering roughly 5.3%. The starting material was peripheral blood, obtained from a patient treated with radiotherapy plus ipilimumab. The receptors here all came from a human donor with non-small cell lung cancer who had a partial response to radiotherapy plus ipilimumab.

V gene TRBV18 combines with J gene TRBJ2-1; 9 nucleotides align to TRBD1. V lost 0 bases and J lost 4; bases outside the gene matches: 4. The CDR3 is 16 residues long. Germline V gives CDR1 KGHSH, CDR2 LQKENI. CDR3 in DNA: TGTGCCAGCTCACCACCGGGGACAGGGTCGTACAATGAGCAGTTCTTC. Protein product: CASSPPGTGSYNEQFF.

The CDR3 here is CASKGLTDTGELFF. The DNA of the CDR3 is TGTGCCAGCAAAGGACTAACCGACACCGGGGAGCTGTTTTTT. The chain uses TRBV19 and TRBJ2-2; D is perhaps TRBD2 (6 bases). The germline V gene has CDR1 LNHDA and CDR2 SQIVND (reference sequence). The CDR3 is made up of 14 amino acids. V lost 9 bases, J lost 3 bases, and 14 bases lay in between.

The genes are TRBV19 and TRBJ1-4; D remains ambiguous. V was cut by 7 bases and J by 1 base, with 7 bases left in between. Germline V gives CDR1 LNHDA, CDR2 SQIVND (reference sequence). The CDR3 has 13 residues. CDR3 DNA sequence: TGTGCCAGTATGGGGAGAACTAATGAAAAACTGTTTTTT. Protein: CASMGRTNEKLFF.

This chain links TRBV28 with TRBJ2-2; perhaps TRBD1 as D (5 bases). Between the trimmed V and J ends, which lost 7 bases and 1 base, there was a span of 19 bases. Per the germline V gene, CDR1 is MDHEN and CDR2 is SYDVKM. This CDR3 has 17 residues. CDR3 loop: CASNRVGGHRNTGELFF. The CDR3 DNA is TGTGCCAGCAATAGGGTGGGCGGACATCGGAACACCGGGGAGCTGTTTTTT.

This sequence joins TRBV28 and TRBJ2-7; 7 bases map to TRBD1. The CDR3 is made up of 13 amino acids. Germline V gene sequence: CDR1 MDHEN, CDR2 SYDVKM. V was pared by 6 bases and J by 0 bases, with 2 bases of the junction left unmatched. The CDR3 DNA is TGTGCCAGCAGAAACAGGGGCTCCTACGAGCAGTACGTC. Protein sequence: CASRNRGSYEQYV.

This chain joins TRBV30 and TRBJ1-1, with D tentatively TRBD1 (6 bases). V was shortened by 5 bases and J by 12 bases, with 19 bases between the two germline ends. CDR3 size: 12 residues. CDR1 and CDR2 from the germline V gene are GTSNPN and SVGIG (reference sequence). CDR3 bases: TGTGCCTGGCGCCGGGACTACCAGGGGCCTTTCTTT. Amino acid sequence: CAWRRDYQGPFF.

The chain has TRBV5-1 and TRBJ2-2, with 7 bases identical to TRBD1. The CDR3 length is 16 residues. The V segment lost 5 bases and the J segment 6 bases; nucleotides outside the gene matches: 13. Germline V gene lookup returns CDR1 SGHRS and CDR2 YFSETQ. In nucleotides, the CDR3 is TGCGCCAGCAGAGGACAGGTGGGGACCGGTGCCGGGGAGCTGTTTTTT. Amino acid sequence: CASRGQVGTGAGELFF.

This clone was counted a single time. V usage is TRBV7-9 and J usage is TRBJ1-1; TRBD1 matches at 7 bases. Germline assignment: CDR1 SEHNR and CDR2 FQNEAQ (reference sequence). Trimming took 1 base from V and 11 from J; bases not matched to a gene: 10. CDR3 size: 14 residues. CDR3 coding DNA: TGTGCCAGCAGCTTAGTAACGGGACAGAGGTATGCTTTCTTT. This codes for CASSLVTGQRYAFF.